A single sample is the source of the 24 T cell receptor delta chains below, sequenced in a study of gamma-delta T cells after stem cell transplantation. TCRdb re-identified clones in the RT-PCR reads via CATT. The sample lists over 2,000 delta-chain clones; under 2% were seen once. Sequenced sample: gamma-delta T cells. Receptors were obtained from a human donor. It is not recorded whose cells these are; they may come from a transplant donor.

This clone counts as large (0.1 to 1%). The genes are TRDV1 and TRDJ1, with 8 bases matching TRDD3. Trimming cost V 0 bases and J 0 bases; bases outside gene matches: 15. The CDR3 totals 20 residues. Germline V lookup: CDR1 TSWWSYY, CDR2 QGS. The CDR3 region has the DNA TGTGCTCTTGGGGAACTCGTCCCCCCGCGCACTGGGGGGCACACCGATAAACTCATCTTT. It encodes CALGELVPPRTGGHTDKLIF.

With regard to this clone: Only one base separates this from a far larger clonotype, so it likely reflects a read error. Additional DNA sequences in this sample encode the identical CDR3. The chain combines TRDV2 with TRDJ3, with TRDD3 matching over 8 bases. The CDR3 contains 18 residues. The germline CDR1 and CDR2 sequences are GEAIGNYY and EKD. V lost 2 bases and J lost 0; bases outside the gene matches: 5. Here the CDR3 DNA reads TGTGCCTGTGACAATACTGGGGGTAGCTCCTGGGACACCCGACAGATGTTTTTC. This encodes CACDNTGGSSWDTRQMFF.

This clone is large within its sample. The same CDR3 can be traced to other DNA sequences in this sample. The J gene is TRDJ1, the V gene TRDV2; D unresolved. The CDR3 is 14 amino acids. Germline assignment: CDR1 GEAIGNYY and CDR2 EKD. The V and J ends lost 0 bases and 0 bases respectively, with 7 bases between them. CDR3 in amino acids: CACDTVLNTDKLIF. For the CDR3, the DNA is TGTGCCTGTGACACCGTTCTGAACACCGATAAACTCATCTTT.

The chain employs TRDV2 and TRDJ1, with D possibly being TRDD3 (6 bases). CDR1 is GEAIGNYY and CDR2 is EKD in the germline V gene. This CDR3 comprises 19 residues. With 0 bases removed from V and 0 bases from J, the gap between germline ends came to 22 bases. CDR3 coding DNA: TGTGCCTGTGACACCGAAGGCCTCCCTGGGGCTACGTACACCGATAAACTCATCTTT. Protein: CACDTEGLPGATYTDKLIF.

This clone appeared a few times. One base separates it from a far larger clone, so it is likely a read error. The same CDR3 arises from other DNA sequences in this sample as well. The chain carries TRDV2 and TRDJ1; 8 bases align to TRDD3. There are 15 residues in the CDR3. Germline V CDR1 and CDR2: GEAIGNYY, EKD. The CDR3 DNA follows: TGCGCCTGTGACGAATGGGGGATTATCACCGATAAACTCATCTTT. Translating it yields CACDEWGIITDKLIF.

There are a few counts of this clone. The chain combines TRDV2 with TRDJ1; 8 positions agree with TRDD3. The CDR3 runs to 16 residues. With 2 bases clipped from V and 0 bases from J, the junction kept 7 bases outside the gene matches. CDR1 and CDR2 from the germline V gene are GEAIGNYY and EKD. CDR3 in DNA: TGTGCCTGTGACAAACTACTGGGGGGAGACACCGATAAACTCATCTTT. Translation gives CACDKLLGGDTDKLIF.

This clone turned up a few times. This likely traces to a read error, being one base from a far larger clone. The sample holds other DNA sequences that translate to the same CDR3. The chain employs TRDV2 and TRDJ1; the D is unclear. The CDR3 contains 19 residues. Germline V gene sequence: CDR1 GEAIGNYY, CDR2 EKD. The CDR3 DNA follows: TGTGCCTGTGACACGGTAACGAATGGTGTGGAGACGTACACCGATAAACTCATATTT. Its translation is CACDTVTNGVETYTDKLIF.

There are a few counts of this clone. The amino acid sequence in TCRdb belongs to a much larger clone and departs from this DNA's translation at residue 12, likely a sequencing read error; the sequence shown is translated from the DNA. The chain recombines TRDV2 with TRDJ2; weak D call: TRDD3 (5 bases). Germline V gene lookup returns CDR1 GEAIGNYY and CDR2 EKD. The CDR3 contains 14 residues. CDR3: CACDVLGGGAQPFF. In DNA form, the CDR3 reads TGTGCCTGTGACGTTCTGGGAGGTGGGGCACAACCCTTCTTT.

The table lists this clone with a few counts. The mismatch at residue 4 between this DNA's translation and the TCRdb protein of a much larger clone likely reflects a read error; the protein shown is translated from the DNA. The chain links TRDV2 to TRDJ1; 10 bases fit TRDD3. Trimming cost V 5 bases and J 0 bases; bases outside gene matches: 20. The CDR3 has 20 residues. CDR1 and CDR2 from the germline V gene are GEAIGNYY and EKD. For the CDR3, the DNA is TGTGCCTGTGGCACGATTCAAGGTGACATGACTGGGGGATACACCGATAAACTCATCTTT. This gives the protein CACGTIQGDMTGGYTDKLIF.

This clone was recorded a few times. This DNA's translation differs at residue 9 from TCRdb's protein, which comes from a much larger clone; a read error is likely, and the protein shown is translated from the DNA. The rearrangement joins TRDV2 to TRDJ1, with 10 positions matching TRDD3. CDR1 and CDR2 (germline): GEAIGNYY, EKD. V lost 1 base, J lost 0 bases, and 16 bases stayed unmatched. The CDR3 covers 20 residues. The CDR3 loop is CACDTIQGGMTGGYTDKLIF. The CDR3 DNA reads TGTGCCTGTGACACGATTCAAGGTGGCATGACTGGGGGATACACCGATAAACTCATCTTT.

Comment on this clone: A far more abundant clone sits one base away, making this likely a read error. Other nucleotide sequences from this sample produce the same CDR3. The V call is TRDV2, the J call TRDJ1; D gene ambiguous. Germline V gene data show CDR1 as GEAIGNYY and CDR2 as EKD. V was clipped by 0 bases and J by 0 bases, with 10 bases between them. This CDR3 contains 15 residues. The CDR3 loop is CACDTAERYTDKLIF. The CDR3 DNA sequence: TGTGCCTGTGACACCGCTGAGCGATACACCGATAAACTCATCTTT.

This clone has a handful of counts. The protein that TCRdb holds for this DNA derives from a much larger clone and differs from the translated DNA at residue 2, which likely indicates a read error; the protein shown here is translated from the DNA. The gene calls are TRDV2 and TRDJ3; 7 positions match TRDD3. The germline V gene encodes CDR1 GEAIGNYY and CDR2 EKD. This CDR3 comprises 18 residues. In nucleotides, the CDR3 is TGTTCCTGTGATCTGTGGGGGACCAGCTCCTGGGACACCCGACAGATGTTTTTC. Its protein is CSCDLWGTSSWDTRQMFF.

With regard to this clone: A far larger clone differs by one base, so this is likely a read error. Other DNA sequences in this sample translate to the same CDR3. The chain joins TRDV2 to TRDJ3, with TRDD3 identical over 7 bases. The germline V gene has CDR1 GEAIGNYY and CDR2 EKD. The CDR3 consists of 19 residues. The CDR3 DNA follows: TGTGCCTGCGACACCGTTGGGGGAGAGAGCTCCTGGGACACCCGACAGATGTTTTTC. Translating gives CACDTVGGESSWDTRQMFF.

This clone was seen a few times. TCRdb's protein for this DNA is that of a much larger clone and differs from the translation at residue 12, likely a read error; the protein shown is the DNA translation. This rearrangement joins TRDV2 to TRDJ1; D is perhaps TRDD3 (6 bases). The CDR3 loop spans 15 amino acids. CDR1 is GEAIGNYY, CDR2 EKD, per germline. The CDR3 sequence: CACDTVGDGNDQLIF. In DNA, the CDR3 is TGTGCCTGTGACACCGTTGGGGATGGAAACGATCAACTCATCTTT.

Relative to its sample, this clone is medium-sized (0.01 to 0.1%). With a much larger clone just one base away, this may be a read error. V usage is TRDV2 and J usage is TRDJ1; 11 nucleotides agree with TRDD3. Germline V lookup: CDR1 GEAIGNYY, CDR2 EKD. With V trimmed by 0 bases and J by 0 bases, 20 bases remained unmatched. The CDR3 has 22 amino acids. This chain's CDR3 is CACDTSYSTIGGYAGHTDKLIF. CDR3 DNA sequence: TGTGCCTGTGACACCTCCTACTCAACCATTGGGGGATACGCGGGGCACACCGATAAACTCATCTTT.

This clone has just a few counts. The chain has TRDV2 and TRDJ1, with a weak D call TRDD3 (6 bases). CDR3 size: 13 residues. Deletions cut 5 bases from V and 7 bases from J, with 16 bases between. Looked up from germline, CDR1 is GEAIGNYY and CDR2 is EKD. The CDR3 here is CACVVLGRFKLIF. Written as DNA, the CDR3 is TGTGCCTGTGTCGTACTGGGAAGGTTTAAACTCATCTTT.

This clone rates as medium-sized. The chain couples TRDV2 to TRDJ3, with a tentative D call TRDD3 (6 bases). Germline V gene lookup returns CDR1 GEAIGNYY and CDR2 EKD. V lost 4 bases and J lost 3, with 18 bases in between. The CDR3 runs 18 residues. Here the CDR3 reads CACDELGNTSWDTRQMFF. The CDR3 DNA is TGTGCCTGTGATGAGCTGGGGAATACGAGCTGGGACACCCGACAGATGTTTTTC.

Relative to its sample, this clone is large. This chain links TRDV2 with TRDJ1; 7 bases map to TRDD3. The CDR3 is made up of 15 amino acids. Unmatched junction bases numbered 10, after V lost 0 bases and J lost 7 bases. Germline assignment: CDR1 GEAIGNYY and CDR2 EKD. The CDR3 sequence: CACDTWGTAKSKLIF. As DNA, the CDR3 is TGTGCCTGTGACACCTGGGGGACGGCCAAGAGTAAACTCATCTTT.

This clone appeared a few times. TCRdb's entry gives the protein of a much larger clone, which mismatches this DNA's translation at residue 5, likely from a read error; the protein reported here is translated from the DNA. The CDR3 DNA reads TGTGCCTGTGACGCCGTTGGGGTAAACACCGATAAACTCATCTTT. Residues: CACDAVGVNTDKLIF. This rearrangement joins TRDV2 to TRDJ1; possible D gene TRDD3, 5 bases. Trimming cost V 3 bases and J 0 bases, with 13 bases left between them. Germline V gives CDR1 GEAIGNYY, CDR2 EKD. There are 15 residues in the CDR3.

This clone came up a few times. The TCRdb record carries a much larger clone's protein, which differs from this DNA's translation at residue 8; a read error is the likely cause, and the protein listed here is the DNA translation. The chain is built from TRDV2 and TRDJ1, with 7 bases matching TRDD3. The CDR3 has 14 amino acids. Germline lookup yields CDR1 GEAIGNYY and CDR2 EKD. The V and J ends lost 0 bases and 10 bases, in that order; junction bases with no gene match: 10. The CDR3 protein is CACDTLGGKGGLIF. For the CDR3, the DNA is TGTGCCTGTGACACCCTGGGGGGCAAGGGAGGACTCATCTTT.

Turning to this clone: The amino acid sequence in TCRdb belongs to a much larger clone and departs from this DNA's translation at residue 12, likely a sequencing read error; the sequence shown is translated from the DNA. The rearrangement joins TRDV2 to TRDJ3; 7 nucleotides agree with TRDD3. The germline CDR1 and CDR2 sequences are GEAIGNYY and EKD. The CDR3 totals 19 residues. The CDR3 bases are TGTGCCTGTGACACCGTTGGGGGAGAGAGCTCCCGGGACACCCGACAGATGTTTTTC. Translated: CACDTVGGESSRDTRQMFF.

This clone was recorded a few times. A far larger clone is one nucleotide away, so this likely arose from a read error. The DNA is left out, because the CDR3 cannot be placed on it with certainty; the CDR3 is given as TCRdb lists it. This specimen includes other DNA sequences encoding the same CDR3. V usage is TRDV2 and J usage is TRDJ1; TRDD3, the table's D call, was not compared with the DNA. The CDR3 totals 21 residues, both ends included. In germline, CDR1 is GEAIGNYY, CDR2 EKD. The CDR3 protein is CACDLPTSFAVGAPHTDKLIF.

This clone has a handful of counts. A far larger clone is a single base away, which makes a read error likely. The same CDR3 is also encoded by other DNA sequences in this sample. CDR3 DNA sequence: TGTGCCTGTGACACGGGGGGATACCACTCCTGGGACACCCGGCAGATGTTTTTC. It encodes CACDTGGYHSWDTRQMFF. This sequence joins TRDV2 and TRDJ3, with TRDD3 matching 9 bases. The CDR3 covers 18 residues. CDR1 is GEAIGNYY and CDR2 is EKD in the germline V gene.

With respect to this clone: TCRdb shows a much larger clone's protein in place of this DNA's translation, and the two differ at residue 8, likely through a read error; the protein shown is translated from the DNA. The gene calls are TRDV2 and TRDJ1; D not resolved. CDR3 size: 16 residues. V lost 0 bases and J lost 1, with 14 bases in between. Germline assignment: CDR1 GEAIGNYY and CDR2 EKD. The chain's CDR3 is CACDTAGLKTTDKLIF. CDR3 bases: TGTGCCTGTGACACCGCGGGGCTTAAGACCACCGATAAACTCATCTTT.